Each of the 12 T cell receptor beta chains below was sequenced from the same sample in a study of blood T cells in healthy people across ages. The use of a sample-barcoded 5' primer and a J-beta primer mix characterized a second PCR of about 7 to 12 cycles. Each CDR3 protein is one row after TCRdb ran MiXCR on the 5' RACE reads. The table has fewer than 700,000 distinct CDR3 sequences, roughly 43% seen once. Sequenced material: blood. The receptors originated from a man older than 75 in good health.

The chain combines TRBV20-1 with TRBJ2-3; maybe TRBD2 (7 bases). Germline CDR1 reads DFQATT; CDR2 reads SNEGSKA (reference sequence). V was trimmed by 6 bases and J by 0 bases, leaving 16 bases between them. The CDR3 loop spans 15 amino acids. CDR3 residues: CSATRGGISTDTQYF. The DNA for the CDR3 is TGCAGTGCAACAAGGGGGGGGATTAGCACAGATACGCAGTATTTT.

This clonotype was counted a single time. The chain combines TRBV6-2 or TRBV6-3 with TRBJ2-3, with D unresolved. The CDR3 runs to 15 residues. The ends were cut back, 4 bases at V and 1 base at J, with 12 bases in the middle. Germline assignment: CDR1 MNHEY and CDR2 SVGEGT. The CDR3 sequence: CASSSVAERTDTQYF. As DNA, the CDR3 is TGTGCCAGCAGTTCTGTCGCGGAGCGCACAGATACGCAGTATTTT.

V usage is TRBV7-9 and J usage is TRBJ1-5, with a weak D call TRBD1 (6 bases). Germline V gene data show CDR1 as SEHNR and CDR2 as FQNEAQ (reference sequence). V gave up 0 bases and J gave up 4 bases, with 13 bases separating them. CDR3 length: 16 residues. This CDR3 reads CASSLAVQGWNQPQHF. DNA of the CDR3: TGTGCCAGCAGCTTAGCGGTGCAGGGGTGGAATCAGCCCCAGCATTTT.

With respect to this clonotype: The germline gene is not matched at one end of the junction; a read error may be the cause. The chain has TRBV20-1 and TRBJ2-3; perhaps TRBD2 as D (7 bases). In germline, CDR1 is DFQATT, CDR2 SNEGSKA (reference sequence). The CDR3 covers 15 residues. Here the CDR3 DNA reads TGCAGTGCTAGAGATGGGAGGGGGAGCACAGGTACGCAGTATTTT. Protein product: CSARDGRGSTGTQYF.

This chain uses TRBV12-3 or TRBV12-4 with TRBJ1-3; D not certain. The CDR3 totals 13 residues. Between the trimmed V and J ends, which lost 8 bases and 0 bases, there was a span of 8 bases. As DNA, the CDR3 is TGTGCCAGCGTCCTGGTCTCTGGAAACACCATATATTTT. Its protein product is CASVLVSGNTIYF.

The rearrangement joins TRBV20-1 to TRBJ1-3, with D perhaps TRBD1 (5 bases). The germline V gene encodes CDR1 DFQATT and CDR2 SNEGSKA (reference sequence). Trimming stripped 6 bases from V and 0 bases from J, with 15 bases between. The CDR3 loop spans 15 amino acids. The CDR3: CSAKARGRSGNTIYF. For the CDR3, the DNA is TGCAGTGCCAAGGCCCGGGGCCGCTCTGGAAACACCATATATTTT.

The CDR3 DNA sequence: TGTGCCAGCAGCCTAAGGGTCGGGACCTCAAACTACGAGCAGTACTTC. Amino acid sequence: CASSLRVGTSNYEQYF. The chain joins TRBV28 to TRBJ2-7, with D tentatively TRBD1 or TRBD2 (5 bases each). The length of the CDR3 is 16 residues. Germline V gene data show CDR1 as MDHEN and CDR2 as SYDVKM. Between the trimmed V and J ends, which lost 6 bases and 3 bases, there was a span of 21 bases.

Written as DNA, the CDR3 is TGTGCTAGTGGCCGAACGGAGCAGTTCTTC. It translates to CASGRTEQFF. This rearrangement joins TRBV12-5 to TRBJ2-1; D gene unclear. The CDR3 loop spans 10 amino acids. Trimming removed 6 bases from V and 10 bases from J, with 7 bases in between. Germline V gives CDR1 LGHNT, CDR2 FRNRAP.

This chain's CDR3 is CATSRDLSNSPLHF. The CDR3 DNA sequence: TGTGCCACCAGCAGAGATCTCTCTAATTCACCCCTCCACTTT. V is TRBV15 and J is TRBJ1-6; D uncertain. V was shortened by 0 bases and J by 6 bases, with 6 bases between the two germline ends. Germline V CDR1 and CDR2: LNHNV, YYDKDF (reference sequence). The CDR3 runs 14 residues. The full variable domain, rest sourced from reference TRBV15 and TRBJ1-6, is DAMVIQNPRYQVTQFGKPVTLSCSQTLNHNVMYWYQQKSSQAPKLLFHYYDKDFNNEADTPDNFQSRRPNTSFCFLDIRSPGLGDTAMYLCATSRDLSNSPLHFGNGTRLTVT.

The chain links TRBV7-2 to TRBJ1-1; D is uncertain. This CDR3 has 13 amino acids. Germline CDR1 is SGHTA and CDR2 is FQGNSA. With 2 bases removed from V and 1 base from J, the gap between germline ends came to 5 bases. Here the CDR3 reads CASSLNRNTEAFF. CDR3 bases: TGTGCCAGCAGCTTAAATCGGAACACTGAAGCTTTCTTT.

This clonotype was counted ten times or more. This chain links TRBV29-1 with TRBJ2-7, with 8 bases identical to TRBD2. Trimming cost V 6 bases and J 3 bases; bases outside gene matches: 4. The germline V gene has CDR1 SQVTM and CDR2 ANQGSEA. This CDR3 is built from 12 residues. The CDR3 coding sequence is TGCAGCGTCCGGACTAGCAGCTACGAGCAGTACTTC. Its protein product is CSVRTSSYEQYF.

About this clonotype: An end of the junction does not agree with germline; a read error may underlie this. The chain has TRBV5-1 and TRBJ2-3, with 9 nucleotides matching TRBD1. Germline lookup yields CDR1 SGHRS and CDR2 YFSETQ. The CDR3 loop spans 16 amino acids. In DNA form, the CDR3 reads TGCGTCAGCAGCTTGGCCGGGACAGGGTCCACAGATACGCAGTATTTT. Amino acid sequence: CVSSLAGTGSTDTQYF.